This TCR beta chain emerged from a study of healthy donors' naive CD4 and CD8 T cells. Each TCR library used roughly 0.45 ug of total RNA and a linear amplification protocol. In the original workflow: 5 healthy donors contributed more than 75,000 sequenced TCR alpha transcripts. TCRdb reanalysed the reads using MiXCR and keeps one entry per CDR3 protein. The V and J calls shown here were made by TCRdb, not taken from the authors' results. The sample shows 200,000 or so distinct CDR3 sequences, nearly 75% of them seen only once. Points from the study as a whole: Negatively charged CDR3s marked CD8+ lineage; positively charged CDR3s marked CD4+ lineage.

In regard to this clonotype: Antigen: not known.

Germline CDR1 SQVTM, CDR2 ANQGSEA. CDR3 length: 13 residues. The V and J ends lost 6 bases and 5 bases respectively, with 16 bases between them. Input material: naive CD4+ and CD8+ T cells sorted from blood, pooled from several donors. The rearrangement uses TRBV29-1 and TRBJ2-5; possible D gene TRBD1, 6 bases. The sequence derives from a pool of human donors in good health; the sample pools cells from several healthy donors. As DNA, the CDR3 is TGCAGCGTGGGGGCCGCGGCGGTGGAGACCCAGTACTTC. It specifies CSVGAAAVETQYF.